The source of this T cell receptor (beta chain) is a study of blood T cell repertoires in COVID-19. Here immunoSEQ multiplex PCR was the method, and the copy in TCRdb shows in-frame clones only, minus some. This sample yields approximately 150,000 clones, of which 75% to 85% are seen a single time; 4.2% belongs to the top ten. Germline values: CDR1 KGHDR, CDR2 SFDVKD. This CDR3 is built from 16 residues. V lost 4 bases and J lost 7; bases outside the gene matches: 9. The origin of this receptor is a man between 60 and 75 years old with acute or convalescent COVID-19. The chain is built from TRBV24-1 and TRBJ2-1; 10 nucleotides agree with TRBD2. Sequencing was done on a sample of peripheral blood. The CDR3 nucleotides read TGTGCCACCAGTGACACCCGGACTAGCGGAGGGAATGAGCAGTTCTTC. It yields the protein CATSDTRTSGGNEQFF.